These 4 T cell receptor beta chains originate from one sample sequenced in a study of T cell repertoires in cytomegalovirus infection. TCRdb analysed the reads with MiXCR anew, one entry per CDR3 protein. The sample includes around 100,000 distinct CDR3 sequences, around 40% of them seen just once. Antigen specificity for these receptors is unknown. The sample in question was CD8+ T cells from cultured PBMCs, obtained from culture after CMV antigen stimulation. These receptors all stem from a human donor in good health (CMV status not recorded). Some clones in this sample may be carry-over from other donors' samples.

J is TRBJ2-1 and V is TRBV5-5, with D possibly being TRBD2 (5 bases). From germline, CDR1 is SGHKS and CDR2 YYEKEE (reference sequence). Trimming shortened V by 7 bases and J by 0 bases, and 14 bases separated the two germline ends. CDR3 length: 15 amino acids. The CDR3 region has the DNA TGTGCCAGCCCGGGGAGAGAAGGCTCCTACAATGAGCAGTTCTTC. This sequence encodes CASPGREGSYNEQFF.

The genes are TRBV24-1 and TRBJ2-3; perhaps D is TRBD1 or TRBD2 (5 bases each). Between the trimmed V and J ends, which lost 2 bases and 1 base, there was a span of 12 bases. Germline V gene data show CDR1 as KGHDR and CDR2 as SFDVKD. The CDR3 contains 16 residues. The CDR3 DNA sequence: TGTGCCACCAGTGATTACGAGGGGAGCCGCACAGATACGCAGTATTTT. This gives the protein CATSDYEGSRTDTQYF.

The rearrangement uses TRBV27 and TRBJ1-4; D gene uncertain. The ends were cut back, 6 bases at V and 8 bases at J, with 13 bases in the middle. Germline V lookup: CDR1 MNHEY, CDR2 SMNVEV (reference sequence). The CDR3 runs 13 residues. CDR3 nucleotides: TGTGCCAGCAGCATAGAGCGGGAGGAAAAACTGTTTTTT. Protein: CASSIEREEKLFF.

This chain links TRBV14 with TRBJ2-3; weak D call: TRBD1 (6 bases). Between the trimmed V and J ends, which lost 0 bases and 0 bases, there was a span of 19 bases. The V gene's germline CDR1 is SGHDN and CDR2 FVKESK. This CDR3 has 19 residues. CDR3 residues: CASSQDYYYGQTSTDTQYF. In DNA, the CDR3 is TGTGCCAGCAGCCAAGATTACTATTACGGACAGACTAGCACAGATACGCAGTATTTT. The variable domain in full, completed from reference TRBV14 and TRBJ2-3, reads EAGVTQFPSHSVIEKGQTVTLRCDPISGHDNLYWYRRVMGKEIKFLLHFVKESKQDESGMPNNRFLAERTGGTYSTLKVQPAELEDSGVYFCASSQDYYYGQTSTDTQYFGPGTRLTVL.